Listed below are T cell receptor beta chains from one sample, sequenced in a study of untreated major depressive disorder. Clones were read by immunoSEQ multiplex PCR, and TCRdb kept only the in-frame ones, dropping some. The sample shows under 25,000 clones, more than 85% of them seen only once. Material: CD4+ T cells from PBMCs. The receptors derive from a middle-aged woman with major depressive disorder. CDR3s include the opening cysteine and the closing phenylalanine or tryptophan. A D gene is named only where the DNA matches it firmly. Size values are once, few and many counts, or a class for expanded clones, and some rows have none.

size: .; J: TRBJ1-2; D: .; V: TRBV4-1; DNA: TGCGCCAGCAGCCAAGAGACCTCAGGGAACAGAGGCTACACCTTC; CDR3: CASSQETSGNRGYTF
size: .; J: TRBJ2-7; D: .; V: TRBV5-4; DNA: TGTGCCAGCAGCTTCGGCGGAGACTACGAGCAGTACTTC; CDR3: CASSFGGDYEQYF
size: .; J: TRBJ2-3; D: .; V: TRBV5-1; DNA: TGCGCCAGCAGCCAGGGCCCAGATACGCAGTATTTT; CDR3: CASSQGPDTQYF
size: .; J: TRBJ1-4; D: .; V: TRBV29-1; DNA: TGCAGCGTTGAAGATGGTAGACAGCTAAATGAAAAACTGTTTTTT; CDR3: CSVEDGRQLNEKLFF
size: .; J: TRBJ2-1; D: .; V: TRBV11-3; DNA: TGTGCCAGCAGCTTAGATCCGCAGTACAATGAGCAGTTCTTC; CDR3: CASSLDPQYNEQFF
size: .; J: TRBJ2-3; D: .; V: TRBV5-6; DNA: TGTGCCAGCAGCTTGACAGGCCTGGCTTTAGGGGGGAACGAGTATTTT; CDR3: CASSLTGLALGGNEYF
size: .; J: TRBJ2-3; D: .; V: TRBV9; DNA: TGTGCCAGCAGCGCCGGGACTCACCTAGGGGATACGCAGTATTTT; CDR3: CASSAGTHLGDTQYF
size: .; J: TRBJ2-1; D: TRBD1; V: TRBV25-1; DNA: TGTGCCAGCAGTGAAGCTGGGACAGGAAGACTAAACAATGAGCAGTTCTTC; CDR3: CASSEAGTGRLNNEQFF
size: few; J: TRBJ1-2; D: .; V: TRBV25-1; DNA: TGTGCCAGCAGTGAAGAATCCGGGAACTATGGCTACACCTTC; CDR3: CASSEESGNYGYTF
size: .; J: TRBJ1-2; D: .; V: TRBV4-2; DNA: TGTGCCAGCAGCTCCGAGACGGATGGCTACACCTTC; CDR3: CASSSETDGYTF
size: .; J: TRBJ1-2; D: TRBD1; V: TRBV2; DNA: TGTGCCAGCAGATTTCGACAGGGGGCGTTATTTCGGCATGGCTACACCTTC; CDR3: CASRFRQGALFRHGYTF
size: .; J: TRBJ1-5; D: TRBD1; V: TRBV27; DNA: TGTGCCAGCAGCTCACAGGGGGCTAATCAGCCCCAGCATTTT; CDR3: CASSSQGANQPQHF
size: .; J: TRBJ1-5; D: .; V: TRBV4-1; DNA: TGCGCCAGCAGCCGGGACACCAGTGGGGTAAATCAGCCCCAGCATTTT; CDR3: CASSRDTSGVNQPQHF
size: .; J: TRBJ1-1; D: .; V: TRBV28; DNA: TGTGCCAGCAGTTTCGGCAGGGGAGGCCTGAACACTGAAGCTTTCTTT; CDR3: CASSFGRGGLNTEAFF
size: .; J: TRBJ2-1; D: .; V: TRBV6-5; DNA: TGTGCCAGCTCGTGGCAGGGTGGGTATGAGCAGTTCTTC; CDR3: CASSWQGGYEQFF
size: .; J: TRBJ1-2; D: .; V: TRBV27; DNA: TGTGCCAGCAGTTTAGAACCCCACAGTAGCTATGGCTACACCTTC; CDR3: CASSLEPHSSYGYTF
size: .; J: TRBJ1-2; D: .; V: TRBV30; DNA: TGTGCCTGGAGTTTACTGCTAGGCTACACCTTC; CDR3: CAWSLLLGYTF
size: .; J: TRBJ2-7; D: .; V: TRBV5-1; DNA: TGCGCCAGCAGCTTACAGGCTCCGAGCTCCTACGAGCAGTACTTC; CDR3: CASSLQAPSSYEQYF
size: .; J: TRBJ2-1; D: TRBD2; V: TRBV7-3; DNA: TGTGCCAGCAGCTTAAGGGTCACTAGCGGCAGCTCCTACAATGAGCAGTTCTTC; CDR3: CASSLRVTSGSSYNEQFF
size: .; J: TRBJ1-2; D: .; V: TRBV5-1; DNA: TGCGCCAGCAGTAATAAAGGAGGAGGAGACGGCTACACCTTC; CDR3: CASSNKGGGDGYTF
size: once; J: TRBJ2-7; D: TRBD2; V: TRBV5-1; DNA: TGCGCCAGCAGCTTGGTCACTAGCGGGGAGCAGTACTTC; CDR3: CASSLVTSGEQYF
size: .; J: TRBJ1-2; D: .; V: TRBV2; DNA: TGTGCCAGCAGTGCTCAGGGAAACTATGGCTACACCTTC; CDR3: CASSAQGNYGYTF
size: .; J: TRBJ1-1; D: .; V: TRBV5-1; DNA: TGCGCCAGCAGCTCGCAGGCCTCCAACACTGAAGCTTTCTTT; CDR3: CASSSQASNTEAFF
size: .; J: TRBJ2-3; D: .; V: TRBV2; DNA: TGTGCCAGTGGGGGGACAGATACGCAGTATTTT; CDR3: CASGGTDTQYF
size: .; J: TRBJ1-3; D: .; V: TRBV4-1; DNA: TGCGCCAGCAGCCAAGTCCCCAGGGGTTCTGGAAACACCATATATTTT; CDR3: CASSQVPRGSGNTIYF
size: .; J: TRBJ1-6; D: .; V: TRBV7-8; DNA: TGTGCCAGCAGCCCACCGGGGGGTAATTCACCCCTCCACTTT; CDR3: CASSPPGGNSPLHF
size: .; J: TRBJ1-3; D: .; V: TRBV30; DNA: TGTGCCTGGAGTGCCCTCTCTGGAAACACCATATATTTT; CDR3: CAWSALSGNTIYF
size: once; J: TRBJ1-3; D: TRBD1; V: TRBV6-5; DNA: TGTGCCAGCAGTTTAAGCGACAGGGGGCAGATGAACACCATATATTTT; CDR3: CASSLSDRGQMNTIYF
size: .; J: TRBJ1-1; D: .; V: TRBV6-4; DNA: TGTGCCAGCAGTGAGACCGTGGTCGGAGCTTTCTTT; CDR3: CASSETVVGAFF
size: .; J: TRBJ1-5; D: TRBD1; V: TRBV5-5; DNA: TGTGCCAGCAGCTCAAGACAGGGATTTGGGAGCAATCAGCCCCAGCATTTT; CDR3: CASSSRQGFGSNQPQHF
size: .; J: TRBJ1-1; D: .; V: TRBV18; DNA: TGTGCCAGCTCACCACTTACGTCAGGGCCTATGAACACTGAAGCTTTCTTT; CDR3: CASSPLTSGPMNTEAFF
size: .; J: TRBJ2-1; D: .; V: TRBV18; DNA: TGTGCCAGCTCACCCTTAGCTAGCGCCGAGCAGTTCTTC; CDR3: CASSPLASAEQFF
size: .; J: TRBJ2-1; D: TRBD2; V: TRBV7-9; DNA: TGTGCCAGCAGCCGCGGACTAGCGGGAGGCAATGAGCAGTTCTTC; CDR3: CASSRGLAGGNEQFF
size: few; J: TRBJ1-2; D: .; V: TRBV4-1; DNA: TGCGCCAGCAGCCAGAGTCGGGGGTCTATGGGCTACACCTTC; CDR3: CASSQSRGSMGYTF
size: .; J: TRBJ1-5; D: .; V: TRBV6-5; DNA: TGTGCCAGCAGTTACTCGAGGGCTAGCAATCAGCCCCAGCATTTT; CDR3: CASSYSRASNQPQHF
size: .; J: TRBJ1-3; D: .; V: TRBV4-2; DNA: TGTGCCAGCAGCCAAGATCGGGCTGGAAACACCATATATTTT; CDR3: CASSQDRAGNTIYF
size: .; J: TRBJ1-4; D: TRBD1; V: TRBV5-1; DNA: TGCGCCAGCAGGATCGGGACAGGGGAAGAAAAACTGTTTTTT; CDR3: CASRIGTGEEKLFF
size: .; J: TRBJ2-3; D: TRBD2; V: TRBV6-4; DNA: TGTGCCAGCAGTGACAGCGGGAGCCTATTAGATACGCAGTATTTT; CDR3: CASSDSGSLLDTQYF
size: once; J: TRBJ1-4; D: .; V: TRBV9; DNA: TGTGCCAGCAGCCCTAGGAGCCTCCCAGGGTCATACACCCCAACTAATGAAAAACTGTTTTTT; CDR3: CASSPRSLPGSYTPTNEKLFF
size: .; J: TRBJ2-2; D: .; V: TRBV7-9; DNA: TGTGCCAGCACCACTATTGTCACGGTAAAAAACACCGGGGAGCTGTTTTTT; CDR3: CASTTIVTVKNTGELFF
size: .; J: TRBJ1-1; D: .; V: TRBV5-6; DNA: TGTGCCAGCAGCATCCCGCCGGGACAAAGGAACACTGAAGCTTTCTTT; CDR3: CASSIPPGQRNTEAFF
size: once; J: TRBJ2-7; D: TRBD1; V: TRBV7-8; DNA: TGTGCCAGCAGCTCATTGACAGGGGCCCACGAGCAGTACTTC; CDR3: CASSSLTGAHEQYF
size: .; J: TRBJ1-2; D: .; V: TRBV19; DNA: TGTGCCACCCGAGAGAGCTATGGCTACACCTTC; CDR3: CATRESYGYTF
size: once; J: TRBJ2-7; D: TRBD1; V: TRBV2; DNA: TGTGCCAGCAGTATACAGGGGGCTGGCTACGAGCAGTACTTC; CDR3: CASSIQGAGYEQYF
size: .; J: TRBJ1-1; D: .; V: TRBV5-5; DNA: TGTGCCAGCAGCCCCAGACCGGCTTCTGAAGCTTTCTTT; CDR3: CASSPRPASEAFF
size: .; J: TRBJ2-1; D: TRBD2; V: TRBV11-2; DNA: TGTGCCAGCAGCTTACAGACTAGCCAGCAGTTCTTC; CDR3: CASSLQTSQQFF